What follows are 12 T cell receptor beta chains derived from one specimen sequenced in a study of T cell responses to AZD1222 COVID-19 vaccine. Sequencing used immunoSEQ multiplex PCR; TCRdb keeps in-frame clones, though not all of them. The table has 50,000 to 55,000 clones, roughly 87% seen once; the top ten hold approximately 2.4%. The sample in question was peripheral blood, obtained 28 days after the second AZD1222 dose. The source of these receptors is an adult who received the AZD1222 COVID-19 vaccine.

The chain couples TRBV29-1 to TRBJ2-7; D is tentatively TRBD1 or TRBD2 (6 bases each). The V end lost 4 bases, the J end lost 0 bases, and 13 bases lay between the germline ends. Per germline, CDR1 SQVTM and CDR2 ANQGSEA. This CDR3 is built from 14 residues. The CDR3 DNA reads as TGCAGCGTTGGAGGAGGGGGAAGCTCCTACGAGCAGTACTTC. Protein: CSVGGGGSSYEQYF.

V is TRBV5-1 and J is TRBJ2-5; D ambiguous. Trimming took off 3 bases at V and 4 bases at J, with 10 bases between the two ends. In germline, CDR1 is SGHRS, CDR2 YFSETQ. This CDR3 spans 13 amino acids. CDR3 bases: TGCGCCAGCAGCTACTCAGGTGGAGAGACCCAGTACTTC. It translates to CASSYSGGETQYF.

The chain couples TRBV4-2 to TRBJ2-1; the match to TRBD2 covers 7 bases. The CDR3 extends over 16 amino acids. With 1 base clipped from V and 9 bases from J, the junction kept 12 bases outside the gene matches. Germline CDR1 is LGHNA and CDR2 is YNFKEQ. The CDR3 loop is CASSQGGEGRLTEQFF. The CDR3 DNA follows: TGTGCCAGCAGCCAAGGTGGGGAGGGCCGCTTAACTGAGCAGTTCTTC.

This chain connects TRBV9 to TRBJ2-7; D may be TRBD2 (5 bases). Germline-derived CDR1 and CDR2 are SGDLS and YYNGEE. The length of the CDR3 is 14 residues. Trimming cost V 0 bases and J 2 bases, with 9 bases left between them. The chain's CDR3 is CASSVGSGPYEQYF. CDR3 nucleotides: TGTGCCAGCAGCGTAGGAAGCGGCCCCTACGAGCAGTACTTC.

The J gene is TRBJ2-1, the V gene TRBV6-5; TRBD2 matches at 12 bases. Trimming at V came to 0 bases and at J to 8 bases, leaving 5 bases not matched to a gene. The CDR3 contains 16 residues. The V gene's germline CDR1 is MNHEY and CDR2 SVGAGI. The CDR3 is CASSYSLAGGPDEQFF. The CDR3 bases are TGTGCCAGCAGTTACTCCCTAGCGGGAGGGCCGGATGAGCAGTTCTTC.

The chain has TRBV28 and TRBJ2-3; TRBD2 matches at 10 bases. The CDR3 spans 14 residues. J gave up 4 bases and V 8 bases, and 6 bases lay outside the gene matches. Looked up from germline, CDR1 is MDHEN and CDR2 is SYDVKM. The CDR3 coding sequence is TGTGCCAGCTCCAAAGCGGGGGGGCCAGATACGCAGTATTTT. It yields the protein CASSKAGGPDTQYF.

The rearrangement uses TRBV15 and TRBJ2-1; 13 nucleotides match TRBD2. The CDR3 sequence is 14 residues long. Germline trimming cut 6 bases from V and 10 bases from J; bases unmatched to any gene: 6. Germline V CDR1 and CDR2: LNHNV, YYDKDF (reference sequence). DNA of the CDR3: TGTGCCACCAGAGGACTAGCGGGAGAACCCGAGCAGTTCTTC. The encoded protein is CATRGLAGEPEQFF. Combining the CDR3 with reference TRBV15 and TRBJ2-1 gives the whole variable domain DAMVIQNPRYQVTQFGKPVTLSCSQTLNHNVMYWYQQKSSQAPKLLFHYYDKDFNNEADTPDNFQSRRPNTSFCFLDIRSPGLGDTAMYLCATRGLAGEPEQFFGPGTRLTVL.

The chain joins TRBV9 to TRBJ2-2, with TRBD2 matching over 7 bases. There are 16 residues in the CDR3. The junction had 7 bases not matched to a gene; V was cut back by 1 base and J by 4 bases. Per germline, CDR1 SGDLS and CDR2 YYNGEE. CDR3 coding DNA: TGTGCCAGCAGCGTAAGGGCGGGAGTGGTCACCGGGGAGCTGTTTTTT. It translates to CASSVRAGVVTGELFF.

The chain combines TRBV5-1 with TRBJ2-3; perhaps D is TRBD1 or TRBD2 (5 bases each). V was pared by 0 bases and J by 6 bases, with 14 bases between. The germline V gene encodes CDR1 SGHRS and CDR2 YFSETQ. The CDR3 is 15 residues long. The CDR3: CASSLALGTSDTQYF. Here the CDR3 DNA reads TGCGCCAGCAGCTTGGCGCTGGGGACCTCGGATACGCAGTATTTT.

The CDR3 region is CASSVVGLDTDTQYF. For the CDR3, the DNA is TGTGCCAGCAGCGTAGTGGGACTAGACACAGATACGCAGTATTTT. This chain links TRBV9 with TRBJ2-3; 8 bases map to TRBD2. Looked up from germline, CDR1 is SGDLS and CDR2 is YYNGEE. V was clipped by 0 bases and J by 2 bases; unmatched bases: 2. CDR3 length equals 15 residues.

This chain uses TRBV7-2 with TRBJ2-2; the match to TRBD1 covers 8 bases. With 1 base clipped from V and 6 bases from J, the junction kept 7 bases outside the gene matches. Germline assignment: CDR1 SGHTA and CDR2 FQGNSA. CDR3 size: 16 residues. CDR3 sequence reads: CASSLERTGSAGELFF. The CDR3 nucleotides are TGTGCCAGCAGCTTAGAGAGGACAGGGTCGGCCGGGGAGCTGTTTTTT.

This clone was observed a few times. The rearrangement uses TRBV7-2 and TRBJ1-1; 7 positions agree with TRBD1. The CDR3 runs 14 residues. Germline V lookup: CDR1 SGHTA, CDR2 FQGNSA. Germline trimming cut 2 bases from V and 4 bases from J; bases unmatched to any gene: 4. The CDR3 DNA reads TGTGCCAGCAGCTTACACAGGGGCAGCACTGAAGCTTTCTTT. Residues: CASSLHRGSTEAFF.